A selection of T cell receptor beta chains follows, all from one sample in a study of OX40 agonist ivuxolimab in advanced cancers. Generated by immunoSEQ multiplex PCR, the TCRdb table keeps only in-frame clones and is missing some. Here the sample spans 69,000 or so clones, approximately 81% being singletons. Specimen: CD4+ or CD8+ T cells sorted from blood, collected in a trial of the OX40 agonist ivuxolimab. These receptors were collected from an adult with an advanced solid tumor such as melanoma, head and neck, liver or kidney cancer. CDR3s include the opening cysteine and the closing phenylalanine or tryptophan. A D gene is named only where the DNA matches it firmly. The size of a clone is reported for some rows only, either as once, few or many, or as a class for expanded clones.

J: TRBJ1-1; size: -; D: -; V: TRBV28; DNA: TGTGCCAGCAGTTCCCCAGGGAACACTGAAGCTTTCTTT; CDR3: CASSSPGNTEAFF
J: TRBJ1-6; size: -; D: -; V: TRBV27; DNA: TGTGCCAGCACCCGAACCCCATTTTTGGCAGGCACCGCGGAATCACCCCTCCACTTT; CDR3: CASTRTPFLAGTAESPLHF
J: TRBJ1-2; size: -; D: TRBD1; V: TRBV18; DNA: TGTGCCAGCTCACCACGGACAGGGGTTGAAGGCTACACCTTC; CDR3: CASSPRTGVEGYTF
J: TRBJ2-3; size: -; D: TRBD2; V: TRBV18; DNA: TGTGCCAGCTCTTCACTAGCGGTCGGAACAGATACGCAGTATTTT; CDR3: CASSSLAVGTDTQYF
J: TRBJ1-3; size: -; D: -; V: TRBV5-4; DNA: TGTGCCAGCAGCTTGGACAGATCCTCTGGAAACACCATATATTTT; CDR3: CASSLDRSSGNTIYF
J: TRBJ2-2; size: few; D: -; V: TRBV5-1; DNA: TGCGCCAGCAGCTTGGGGTTGGGGGAACAGGCCGCCGGGGAGCTGTTTTTT; CDR3: CASSLGLGEQAAGELFF
J: TRBJ1-2; size: few; D: TRBD1; V: TRBV9; DNA: TGTGCCAGCAGCCCCGGACAGGACCTTAACTATGGCTACACCTTC; CDR3: CASSPGQDLNYGYTF
J: TRBJ2-1; size: -; D: -; V: TRBV4-3; DNA: TGCGCCAGCAGCCCTCAAAGAGGCCTCGGGCAGTTCTTC; CDR3: CASSPQRGLGQFF
J: TRBJ2-7; size: -; D: TRBD1; V: TRBV2; DNA: TGTGCCAGCAGTTTGGACAGGGTTTCAAGCGGTACCTCCTACGAGCAGTACTTC; CDR3: CASSLDRVSSGTSYEQYF
J: TRBJ2-7; size: -; D: -; V: TRBV10-2; DNA: TGCGCCAGCAGTGACCCTGGGGACGAGCAGTACTTC; CDR3: CASSDPGDEQYF
J: TRBJ1-1; size: -; D: -; V: TRBV7-9; DNA: TGTGCCAGCAGCTTATCTGACAGGAGGCAGGGCACTGAAGCTTTCTTT; CDR3: CASSLSDRRQGTEAFF
J: TRBJ1-1; size: few; D: -; V: TRBV28; DNA: TGTGCCAGCAGCCCAACCAGCGGAACGCGCACTGAAGCTTTCTTT; CDR3: CASSPTSGTRTEAFF
J: TRBJ2-7; size: -; D: -; V: TRBV7-2; DNA: TGTGCCAGCAGCTGGAGGGGGAACGAGCAGTACTTC; CDR3: CASSWRGNEQYF
J: TRBJ2-3; size: -; D: -; V: TRBV10-3; DNA: TGTGCCATCAGATACCAGGGCACAGATACGCAGTATTTT; CDR3: CAIRYQGTDTQYF
J: TRBJ2-7; size: -; D: -; V: TRBV5-4; DNA: TGTGCCAGCAGCCACTCCGGGGACTCCTACGAGCAGTACTTC; CDR3: CASSHSGDSYEQYF
J: TRBJ1-5; size: few; D: TRBD1; V: TRBV5-1; DNA: TGCGCCAGCAGCTTGGGGGGACAGGGTGGCCAGCCCCAGCATTTT; CDR3: CASSLGGQGGQPQHF
J: TRBJ1-2; size: -; D: -; V: TRBV2; DNA: TGTGCCAGCAAAGGCCTCGGGCGGGACGGCTACACCTTC; CDR3: CASKGLGRDGYTF
J: TRBJ1-2; size: -; D: -; V: TRBV30; DNA: TGTGCCTGGAGTACCAGGATTTATGGCTACACCTTC; CDR3: CAWSTRIYGYTF
J: TRBJ2-7; size: -; D: -; V: TRBV9; DNA: TGTGCCAGCAGCGTAGGGGGAACAGGGAGCGTCTACGAGCAGTACTTC; CDR3: CASSVGGTGSVYEQYF
J: TRBJ1-2; size: -; D: -; V: TRBV7-2; DNA: TGTGCCAGCATCTCAAACCCTCCAGGGGTTGGAAGCTACACCTTC; CDR3: CASISNPPGVGSYTF
J: TRBJ1-2; size: -; D: TRBD1; V: TRBV9; DNA: TGTGCCAGCAGCGGCAGGGGGCTACGTGGCTACACCTTC; CDR3: CASSGRGLRGYTF
J: TRBJ2-1; size: -; D: -; V: TRBV9; DNA: TGTGCCAGCAGCGTTGGGCTACCCTCCTACAATGAGCAGTTCTTC; CDR3: CASSVGLPSYNEQFF
J: TRBJ2-3; size: once; D: TRBD2; V: TRBV19; DNA: TGTGCCAGTAGGGATACGGGGGGGCTTGGTTCGTCAGATACGCAGTATTTT; CDR3: CASRDTGGLGSSDTQYF
J: TRBJ2-7; size: -; D: TRBD2; V: TRBV5-1; DNA: TGCGCCAGCAGCTCGACTAGCGCCTACGAGCAGTACTTC; CDR3: CASSSTSAYEQYF
J: TRBJ2-7; size: -; D: TRBD1; V: TRBV30; DNA: TGTGCCTGGAGTGTTAGGACAGGGATCCACGAGCAGTACTTC; CDR3: CAWSVRTGIHEQYF
J: TRBJ2-7; size: -; D: -; V: TRBV5-4; DNA: TGTGCCAGCAGCAGCACTAGCTTGAGCTCCTACGAGCAGTACTTC; CDR3: CASSSTSLSSYEQYF
J: TRBJ2-6; size: -; D: TRBD1; V: TRBV19; DNA: TGTGCCAGTAGTATAAAGAGGGGACAGGGGGCGCCCGGGGCCAACGTCCTGACTTTC; CDR3: CASSIKRGQGAPGANVLTF
J: TRBJ2-1; size: -; D: TRBD2; V: TRBV10-3; DNA: TGTGCCATCAGTGCCGGGACTAGCGGGGGGTCATATAACAATGAGCAGTTCTTC; CDR3: CAISAGTSGGSYNNEQFF
J: TRBJ2-7; size: -; D: -; V: TRBV7-9; DNA: TGTGCCAGCAGCAGGGTGCTAGGACACGAGCAGTACTTC; CDR3: CASSRVLGHEQYF
J: TRBJ2-1; size: once; D: TRBD2; V: TRBV11-1; DNA: TGTGCCAGCAGCCGGACGCCCCTAGCGGGAGTTGGGTATGAGCAGTTCTTC; CDR3: CASSRTPLAGVGYEQFF
J: TRBJ2-7; size: -; D: TRBD1; V: TRBV28; DNA: TGTGCCAGCAGTTTAAACAGGGGAGTTGGGGACGAGCAGTACTTC; CDR3: CASSLNRGVGDEQYF
J: TRBJ2-4; size: few; D: -; V: TRBV7-2; DNA: TGTGCCAGCAGCTTAGCGCCGGGGGTCAAAAACATTCAGTACTTC; CDR3: CASSLAPGVKNIQYF
J: TRBJ1-2; size: once; D: -; V: TRBV5-4; DNA: TGTGCCAGCAGCTTGGACAGGTTCTATGGCTACACCTTC; CDR3: CASSLDRFYGYTF
J: TRBJ2-1; size: -; D: -; V: TRBV10-3; DNA: TGTGCCATCAGTGAGTCCCGTTTGGATGAGCAGTTCTTC; CDR3: CAISESRLDEQFF
J: TRBJ2-1; size: -; D: TRBD2; V: TRBV4-2; DNA: TGTGCCAGCAGTCTCGGTAGCGGGCTTAGCTACAATGAGCAGTTCTTC; CDR3: CASSLGSGLSYNEQFF
J: TRBJ1-1; size: -; D: -; V: TRBV19; DNA: TGTGCCAGTAGTGCACAAATGAACACTGAGGCTTTCTTT; CDR3: CASSAQMNTEAFF
J: TRBJ1-5; size: once; D: TRBD1; V: TRBV4-1; DNA: TGCGCCAGCAGCCAAGCCGGGACAGGGAGACAGCCCCAGCATTTT; CDR3: CASSQAGTGRQPQHF